The sequence of this T cell receptor (beta chain) was determined in a study of OX40 agonist ivuxolimab in advanced cancers. Assay: immunoSEQ multiplex PCR; the TCRdb copy retains only in-frame clones and omits some. Of tens of thousands of clones in the sample, roughly 87% are singletons; the top ten hold about 0.3%. Study findings and constraints: The mean number of expanded clones was higher in CD8+ T cells than in CD4+. The study observed clonal expansion of CD4+ and CD8+ blood T cells by week 6 at 0.1 to 3.0 mg/kg.

The CDR3 is 18 residues long. In the case of this clone: Its antigen is undetermined.

The source material was CD4+ or CD8+ T cells sorted from blood, sampled in a trial of the OX40 agonist ivuxolimab. The chain joins TRBV21-1 to TRBJ2-2; TRBD2, the table's D call, lacks a check against the DNA. TRBV21-1 is a pseudogene locus. The receptor comes from an adult with an advanced solid tumor such as melanoma, head and neck, liver or kidney cancer. The CDR3 loop reads CASSKASGLADHTGELFF. Here the CDR3 DNA reads TGTGCCAGCAGCAAAGCGTCTGGTCTAGCGGACCACACCGGGGAGCTGTTTTTT.